One and the same sample provided the 16 T cell receptor beta chains below, sequenced in a study of cytomegalovirus exposure and HLA in healthy donors. Primers: 60 Vbeta forward and 13 Jbeta reverse. The method was immunoSEQ multiplex PCR; TCRdb's version includes in-frame clones alone and lacks a portion of them. The data hold 70,000 to 100,000 clones, with 65% observed a single time. The sample was PBMCs. These TCRs come from a woman aged 50 to 60 in good health and CMV-seropositive.

The chain carries TRBV4-3 and TRBJ2-7; the match to TRBD1 covers 7 bases. This CDR3 is 13 amino acids long. CDR1 is LGHNA, CDR2 YSLEER, per germline. V lost 3 bases to trimming and J lost 5 bases; unmatched junction nucleotides: 4. In DNA, the CDR3 is TGCGCCAGCAGCCACTTCACAGGGGACGAGCAGTACTTC. As protein: CASSHFTGDEQYF.

The rearrangement links TRBV18 to TRBJ1-1, with 9 bases fitting TRBD1. V dropped 4 bases and J dropped 1; count of bases not matched to a gene: 10. From germline, CDR1 is KGHSH and CDR2 LQKENI. The CDR3 contains 17 residues. CDR3 bases: TGTGCCAGCTCACTAATGGGGACAGGGAGGAAGAACACTGAAGCTTTCTTT. Translation gives CASSLMGTGRKNTEAFF. Looking up the rest from reference TRBV18 and TRBJ1-1 gives the full variable domain: NAGVMQNPRHLVRRRGQEARLRCSPMKGHSHVYWYRQLPEEGLKFMVYLQKENIIDESGMPKERFSAEFPKEGPSILRIQQVVRGDSAAYFCASSLMGTGRKNTEAFFGQGTRLTVV.

V usage is TRBV20-1 and J usage is TRBJ1-2; D gene uncertain. This CDR3 comprises 11 residues. Trimming removed 7 bases from V and 1 base from J, with 7 bases in between. Germline CDR1 DFQATT, CDR2 SNEGSKA (reference sequence). CDR3 coding DNA: TGCAGTGGCGGCAGTAACTATGGCTACACCTTC. This encodes CSGGSNYGYTF.

V is TRBV5-8 and J is TRBJ2-5; a weak D match, TRBD2 (5 bases). The length of the CDR3 is 14 residues. CDR1 is SGHTS, CDR2 YDEGEE, per germline. The ends were cut back, 0 bases at V and 5 bases at J, with 11 bases in the middle. The CDR3 DNA sequence: TGTGCCAGCAGCTTGGCGGGGTTAGGGGAGACCCAGTACTTC. The encoded protein is CASSLAGLGETQYF. Together with reference TRBV5-8 and TRBJ2-5, the CDR3 gives the full variable domain: EAGVTQSPTHLIKTRGQQATLRCSPISGHTSVYWYQQALGLGLQFLLWYDEGEERNRGNFPPRFSGRQFPNYSSELNVNALELEDSALYLCASSLAGLGETQYFGPGTRLLVL.

A few counts support this clone. The chain links TRBV28 to TRBJ1-5; no definite D call. Germline CDR1 is MDHEN and CDR2 is SYDVKM. V dropped 5 bases and J dropped 5 bases, with 16 bases sitting between them. The CDR3 runs to 15 residues. CDR3 in amino acids: CASSKVVELHQPQHF. CDR3 in DNA: TGTGCCAGCAGTAAGGTGGTGGAGCTTCATCAGCCCCAGCATTTT.

The chain employs TRBV5-8 and TRBJ2-5, with 10 bases matching TRBD2. CDR3 size: 16 residues. Per the germline V gene, CDR1 is SGHTS and CDR2 is YDEGEE. Unmatched junction bases numbered 10, after V lost 4 bases and J lost 4 bases. The CDR3 loop is CASSRGLADITETQYF. Here the CDR3 DNA reads TGTGCCAGCAGCCGAGGACTAGCGGACATCACAGAGACCCAGTACTTC. Looking up the rest from reference TRBV5-8 and TRBJ2-5 gives the full variable domain: EAGVTQSPTHLIKTRGQQATLRCSPISGHTSVYWYQQALGLGLQFLLWYDEGEERNRGNFPPRFSGRQFPNYSSELNVNALELEDSALYLCASSRGLADITETQYFGPGTRLLVL.

This chain joins TRBV11-3 and TRBJ1-6; tentative D call: TRBD1 (5 bases). The V end was cut by 2 bases, the J end by 6 bases, with 5 bases between. The CDR3 consists of 13 residues. The germline CDR1 and CDR2 sequences are SGHNT and YENEEA. CDR3 DNA sequence: TGTGCCAGCAGCTTAAGGGGTAATTCACCCCTCCACTTT. Its translation: CASSLRGNSPLHF.

V usage is TRBV7-9 and J usage is TRBJ2-1, with 11 nucleotides matching TRBD2. Germline assignment: CDR1 SEHNR and CDR2 FQNEAQ (reference sequence). The CDR3 has 15 amino acids. Trimming removed 5 bases from V and 5 bases from J; junction bases left unmatched: 5. The CDR3 DNA follows: TGTGCCAGCAGCACCGGGACTAGCGGCAACAATGAGCAGTTCTTC. Amino acids: CASSTGTSGNNEQFF.

This clone occurred many times. The rearrangement links TRBV11-3 to TRBJ1-2; D might be TRBD1 (6 bases). Per germline, CDR1 SGHNT and CDR2 YENEEA. The V gene lost 5 bases and the J gene lost 8 bases, with 15 bases spanning the gap. The CDR3 contains 13 residues. The chain's CDR3 is CASSASTGAGYTF. The CDR3 nucleotides read TGTGCCAGCAGCGCCTCGACAGGTGCCGGCTACACCTTC.

The rearrangement joins TRBV18 to TRBJ2-7; 7 nucleotides match TRBD1. The V segment lost 4 bases and the J segment 5 bases; nucleotides outside the gene matches: 8. Germline V gene data show CDR1 as KGHSH and CDR2 as LQKENI. The CDR3 has 14 amino acids. Here the CDR3 reads CASSLRQGADEQYF. The CDR3, as DNA: TGTGCCAGCTCACTCCGACAGGGTGCGGACGAGCAGTACTTC.

Only one count was recorded for this clone. The CDR3 spells CASTSTGADTEAFF. The CDR3 coding sequence is TGTGCCAGCACCTCGACAGGGGCGGACACTGAAGCTTTCTTT. The chain carries TRBV2 and TRBJ1-1; 8 bases match TRBD1. The V gene's germline CDR1 is SNHLY and CDR2 FYNNEI. This CDR3 is built from 14 residues. The V segment lost 7 bases and the J segment 3 bases; nucleotides outside the gene matches: 7.

In this sample, this clone turned up once. The V and J genes are TRBV30 and TRBJ2-1; the match to TRBD2 covers 11 bases. The CDR3 covers 15 residues. V dropped 2 bases and J dropped 6; count of bases not matched to a gene: 6. In germline, CDR1 is GTSNPN, CDR2 SVGIG (reference sequence). CDR3 bases: TGTGCCTGGAGTACTCTAGCGGGGGGCCTCAATGAGCAGTTCTTC. Translating gives CAWSTLAGGLNEQFF.

This clone was seen only a few times. The chain carries TRBV6-1 and TRBJ2-3; D possibly corresponds to TRBD1 (6 bases). The CDR3 has 18 residues. Germline CDR1 MNHNS, CDR2 SASEGT. Between the trimmed V and J ends, which lost 2 bases and 0 bases, there was a span of 18 bases. The CDR3 here is CASSERSQGLYSTDTQYF. CDR3 DNA sequence: TGTGCCAGCAGTGAAAGAAGCCAGGGGCTGTATAGCACAGATACGCAGTATTTT.

Points on this clone: The germline gene is not matched at one end of the junction; a read error may be the cause. The V gene is TRBV7-9, the J gene TRBJ1-1; 9 nucleotides agree with TRBD1. The CDR3 totals 15 residues. Germline loops: CDR1 SEHNR, CDR2 FQNEAQ (reference sequence). Here the CDR3 DNA reads TGTTCCAGCACCCCCCGGGACAGGGTGGACACTGAAGCTTTCTTT. Its translation: CSSTPRDRVDTEAFF.

CDR3 nucleotides: TGCGCCAGCAGGATGGGTAGCACCACTGAAGCTTTCTTT. Amino acid sequence: CASRMGSTTEAFF. This chain uses TRBV5-1 with TRBJ1-1; D not resolved. The CDR3 length is 13 residues. Trimming removed 5 bases at V and 4 bases at J, with 12 bases between. Germline V CDR1 and CDR2: SGHRS, YFSETQ.

The chain carries TRBV9 and TRBJ2-7; 7 bases align to TRBD1. The germline CDR1 and CDR2 sequences are SGDLS and YYNGEE. Unmatched junction bases numbered 5, after V lost 3 bases and J lost 2 bases. The CDR3 is 14 residues long. DNA of the CDR3: TGTGCCAGCAGCGCCCAGGGACAGCCCTACGAGCAGTACTTC. This codes for CASSAQGQPYEQYF.